This T cell receptor beta chain is from a study of blood T cell repertoires in COVID-19 (dated by TCRdb to about 2020). Background for the entire study: The collaborator samples originated in the United States, Italy and Spain and spanned the acute and convalescent phases of COVID-19. HLA class I and class II types, where available, came from metadata supplied by the sample provider rather than from assay-based typing. Samples came from the ongoing ImmuneRACE study (first 160 participants) plus 1,254 subjects from 6 global collaborators. The repertoires were released in a freely available public database meant as a resource for research on the immune response to SARS-CoV-2. Subjects who had been exposed to COVID-19, were actively infected with it, or had recovered from it provided the deeply sampled blood TCRbeta repertoires that made up the dataset. The material from the prospective study consisted of cDNA or gDNA derived from T cells, B-cell-depleted T cells, or PBMCs. Sample metadata almost always included a de-identified subject ID, COVID-19 status, age in years and sex.

Here is what the overall study found, with its caveats: The quantity of clinical and demographic metadata differed by source and by participant and was supplied without curation.

Enrolling through a virtual design, the prospective study's participants ranged in age from about 18 to 100 years and lived across roughly 24 United States geographic areas. Cohort assignment in the prospective study relied on participant-reported clinical history from a screening survey and a study questionnaire. Exposed participants were defined as having been in contact with someone with a PCR-confirmed or clinician-diagnosed COVID-19 case within 2 weeks of study entry. Each participant in the prospective study had whole blood, serum and a nasopharyngeal or oropharyngeal swab collected by mobile phlebotomists. Participants in the prospective study had the option to provide additional blood draws and questionnaires over a roughly two-month period. Prospective study blood samples were shipped either frozen or at room temperature before DNA extraction. The table lists this clone with a few counts. The specificity of this receptor is unknown. No much larger clone exists at a distance of one base, and base qualities are not known.

Germline trimming amounts to 1 base on V and 13 bases on J, with 3 as the count of junction bases outside the gene matches. The germline V gene (reference sequence) sets CDR1 to LGHDT and CDR2 to YNNKEL. The CDR3, from cysteine to phenylalanine, totals 13 residues. The sequence is cut down to CDR3 DNA, 39 bases in frame from base 1. TCRbeta CDR3 regions were amplified from genomic DNA by means of the immunoSEQ Assay, a bias-controlled multiplex PCR. In the source study's methods: The number of nucleated cells in each sample was estimated by amplification of reference gene primers within the assay. To quantify the absolute abundance of each unique TCRbeta CDR3 rearrangement, sequence reads were collapsed and filtered. For each sample, productive Simpson clonality was calculated as the square root of Simpson's diversity index over productive rearrangements. The clones in this table, taken by TCRdb from immuneACCESS, are in-frame only. Not every clone is retained; where verified, under half of the shortfall comes from an unresolved V gene, and the cause of the rest is unknown. That table supplies the V and J calls and clone size; D and trimming were determined from the DNA. Here the sample has some 400,000 clones; 91% occur a single time. 0.8% to 0.9% of the sample is in the top ten clones.

The chain is assembled from TRBV3-1 (or the pseudogene TRBV3-2) and TRBJ2-6; 8 central bases correspond to TRBD2. This clonotype was obtained from a woman aged 40 to 49 who had been exposed to COVID-19. Sequenced material: PBMCs or T cells enriched from blood (not recorded which). The sequenced DNA: TGTGCCAGCAGCCAAGGGACTAGCTTTGTCCTGACTTTC. Its amino acids are CASSQGTSFVLTF.